This TCR beta chain is drawn from a study of monozygotic twins with inflammatory bowel disease. Study-wide findings and caveats: Especially where disease activity was present, IBD patients had fewer clonotypes in common with others than healthy twins did.

The authors made each sample's cDNA in eight separate reactions. TCRdb re-called the 5' RACE reads; one entry per CDR3 protein, DNA not given. The sample's table shows a few hundred thousand distinct CDR3 sequences. In germline, CDR1 is MNHNS, CDR2 SASEGT. This CDR3 contains 14 residues. Total RNA from whole blood was isolated with no T cell sorting. Of note for this clonotype: The antigen is unknown.

The V gene is TRBV6-1, the J gene TRBJ2-1; TCRdb reports TRBD1, a call that lacks DNA to check it against. The sample consisted of blood. The sequence derives from a human donor with ulcerative colitis or Crohn's disease, or a healthy co-twin of an affected twin (not recorded which). The CDR3 region is CASREAGGRNEQFF.